A selection of T cell receptor beta chains follows, all from one sample in a study of Graves' ophthalmopathy and Graves' hyperthyroidism. TCRdb re-called the multiplex PCR reads with MiXCR, one entry per CDR3 protein. The data contain 680,000 or so distinct CDR3 sequences, approximately 21% of them singletons. Sequenced sample: peripheral blood. All receptors come from a woman aged 18-29 years with stable Graves' hyperthyroidism. Some clones in this sample may be carry-over from other donors' samples. The conserved cysteine and the conserved F or W are not part of the CDR3 here. D genes are given only for firm matches.

j_call d_call v_call cdr3_aa
TRBJ1-6 . TRBV11-1 ASGGSDTLGSYNSPLH
TRBJ2-5 TRBD2 TRBV29-1 SARPLAGVEETQY
TRBJ2-4 . TRBV28 ASSLGINIQY
TRBJ2-6 . TRBV5-1 ASSLQGLGAYVLT
TRBJ2-7 TRBD1 TRBV12-3/TRBV12-4 ASSSTPGTGYSYEQY
TRBJ1-3 . TRBV6-2/TRBV6-3 ASSCDNITSFYSGNTIY
TRBJ1-2 TRBD1 TRBV7-3 ASSLNPIPGQDPYGYT
TRBJ1-5 . TRBV6-1 ASSEATSSNQPQH
TRBJ2-5 TRBD2 TRBV4-1 ASSPLGLAGAGETQY
TRBJ2-7 . TRBV12-5 ASGAIQGGEQY
TRBJ2-5 . TRBV30 AWSVLGGETQY
TRBJ1-3 . TRBV3-1 ASSPGLHSGNTIY
TRBJ2-2 TRBD1 TRBV24-1 ATSVPPGQQNTGELF
TRBJ2-5 TRBD2 TRBV7-6 ASSSLAGERETQY
TRBJ1-1 . TRBV5-1 ASSFGGTGSNTEAF
TRBJ2-5 . TRBV6-5 ASSYPRGGGGETQY
TRBJ1-6 . TRBV28 ASSLFGGGGSPLH
TRBJ2-7 TRBD2 TRBV20-1 SAQRTSGDYEQY
TRBJ1-3 TRBD1 TRBV20-1 SARGTGTGGNTIY
TRBJ2-7 . TRBV28 ASNSRGTSSYEQY
TRBJ1-2 TRBD1 TRBV30 AWNPLGRGNYGYT
TRBJ2-5 TRBD1 TRBV7-9 ASSSILGGAETQY
TRBJ2-5 TRBD1 TRBV30 AFGQVGETQY
TRBJ2-7 TRBD1 TRBV7-2 ASSKGQGISYEQY
TRBJ2-2 TRBD2 TRBV20-1 SARGLAGGPRTGELF
TRBJ2-7 . TRBV20-1 SALTGTATYEQY
TRBJ1-6 . TRBV28 ASSFPGDFSPLH
TRBJ2-2 TRBD1 TRBV15 ATSSGGTGLTGELF
TRBJ1-1 . TRBV6-1 ASTRLGGNLMNTEAF
TRBJ1-2 . TRBV2 ARQTNYGYT
TRBJ2-7 . TRBV6-5 ASSYSAGFYEQY
TRBJ1-3 . TRBV6-1 ASTEVYSGNTIY
TRBJ1-2 TRBD1 TRBV2 ASSDRGQGNYGYT
TRBJ2-5 . TRBV2 ASRKVGGGETQY
TRBJ1-2 . TRBV12-3/TRBV12-4 ASSHTENYGYT
TRBJ1-3 TRBD1 TRBV6-1 ASTRDRYSGNTIY